What follows are 13 T cell receptor beta chains derived from one specimen sequenced in a study of T cell changes during pregnancy in multiple sclerosis. Generated by immunoSEQ multiplex PCR, the TCRdb table keeps only in-frame clones and is missing some. Seen here are approximately 21,000 clones, 85% observed once, and the top ten hold 15% to 19%. Sequencing used CD8+ T cells from peripheral blood mononuclear cells, obtained in the first trimester of pregnancy. The receptors shown here come from a female donor in good health, enrolled as a control in a pregnancy study.

The chain has TRBV9 and TRBJ2-7; maybe TRBD2 (7 bases). The germline gives CDR1 SGDLS, CDR2 YYNGEE. V lost 0 bases and J 0 bases, leaving 16 bases between the germline ends. CDR3 length: 17 amino acids. CDR3 nucleotides: TGTGCCAGCAGCGTAGGTGGGGGCGGGGGAAGCTCCTACGAGCAGTACTTC. This encodes CASSVGGGGGSSYEQYF.

Many counts were recorded for this clone. The chain uses TRBV28 and TRBJ2-1; 9 positions agree with TRBD1. V shed 5 bases, J shed 5 bases, and the junction held 10 bases outside the gene matches. This CDR3 contains 16 residues. From germline, CDR1 is MDHEN and CDR2 SYDVKM. Here the CDR3 reads CASSGQGSGLNNEQFF. The DNA for the CDR3 is TGTGCCAGCAGTGGACAGGGGTCAGGGCTTAACAATGAGCAGTTCTTC. Using reference TRBV28 and TRBJ2-1 for the parts outside the CDR3, the full variable domain is DVKVTQSSRYLVKRTGEKVFLECVQDMDHENMFWYRQDPGLGLRLIYFSYDVKMKEKGDIPEGYSVSREKKERFSLILESASTNQTSMYLCASSGQGSGLNNEQFFGPGTRLTVL.

The chain couples TRBV25-1 to TRBJ2-5; 7 bases map to TRBD2. The tail of the sequence fits TRBJ2-7 better, so the J call may be wrong. Germline V gene lookup returns CDR1 MGHDK and CDR2 SYGVNS. The CDR3 totals 15 residues. As DNA, the CDR3 is TGTGCCAGCAGCACCCCCTCGGGGAGGGGCTACGAGCAGTACTTC. Its translation is CASSTPSGRGYEQYF.

The chain recombines TRBV9 with TRBJ2-3, with 8 bases that match TRBD2. Trimming removed 3 bases from V and 4 bases from J; junction bases left unmatched: 7. This CDR3 is 15 amino acids long. CDR1 and CDR2 from the germline V gene are SGDLS and YYNGEE. CDR3 in DNA: TGTGCCAGCAGCGCGGGAGGGATTAGCGCAGATACGCAGTATTTT. Encoded protein: CASSAGGISADTQYF.

The chain couples TRBV5-1 to TRBJ2-3; 7 bases line up with TRBD2. Looked up from germline, CDR1 is SGHRS and CDR2 is YFSETQ. Germline trimming cut 4 bases from V and 0 bases from J; bases unmatched to any gene: 11. The CDR3 runs to 17 residues. CDR3 bases: TGCGCCAGCAGCCCTACGGGAGGACCACGGAGCACAGATACGCAGTATTTT. The encoded protein is CASSPTGGPRSTDTQYF.

V gene TRBV6-1 combines with J gene TRBJ2-1, with TRBD2 matching 14 bases. This CDR3 is 15 amino acids long. The germline CDR1 and CDR2 sequences are MNHNS and SASEGT. V trimming: 4 bases; J trimming: 4 bases; junction bases outside the gene matches: 0. The CDR3 nucleotides read TGTGCCAGCAGTGGACTAGCGGGGGGGTACAATGAGCAGTTCTTC. Encoded protein: CASSGLAGGYNEQFF.

The chain couples TRBV6-1 to TRBJ1-5; the D is unclear. This CDR3 is built from 14 residues. Deletions cut 3 bases from V and 3 bases from J, with 9 bases between. Looked up from germline, CDR1 is MNHNS and CDR2 is SASEGT. The CDR3 protein is CASSERGNNQPQHF. In nucleotides, the CDR3 is TGTGCCAGCAGTGAGCGCGGGAACAATCAGCCCCAGCATTTT.

The V gene is TRBV13, the J gene TRBJ2-3; 13 positions agree with TRBD2. Trimming at V came to 4 bases and at J to 1 base, leaving 5 bases not matched to a gene. Germline V gene data show CDR1 as PRHDT and CDR2 as FYEKMQ (reference sequence). The CDR3 loop spans 17 amino acids. The CDR3 loop reads CASSSTSGRARTDTQYF. Written as DNA, the CDR3 is TGTGCCAGCAGCTCAACTAGCGGGAGGGCTCGCACAGATACGCAGTATTTT.

V is TRBV9 and J is TRBJ2-3, with 8 bases matching TRBD2. The CDR3 extends over 16 amino acids. Germline CDR1 SGDLS, CDR2 YYNGEE. J was trimmed by 1 base and V by 0 bases; bases with no gene match: 4. CDR3 amino acids: CASSVARRGGTDTQYF. The DNA for the CDR3 is TGTGCCAGCAGCGTAGCTAGGCGGGGGGGCACAGATACGCAGTATTTT. The variable domain in full, with the rest retrieved from reference TRBV9 and TRBJ2-3, is DSGVTQTPKHLITATGQRVTLRCSPRSGDLSVYWYQQSLDQGLQFLIQYYNGEERAKGNILERFSAQQFPDLHSELNLSSLELGDSALYFCASSVARRGGTDTQYFGPGTRLTVL.

The chain couples TRBV7-2 to TRBJ2-7; TRBD2 matches at 8 bases. Unmatched junction bases numbered 12, after V lost 0 bases and J lost 2 bases. In germline, CDR1 is SGHTA, CDR2 FQGNSA. The CDR3 loop spans 18 amino acids. CDR3 sequence: CASSLAPRVAGLAYEQYF. Written as DNA, the CDR3 is TGTGCCAGCAGCTTAGCGCCCCGGGTAGCGGGGTTAGCCTACGAGCAGTACTTC.

The V gene is TRBV29-1, the J gene TRBJ1-2; D may be TRBD1 (5 bases). Germline assignment: CDR1 SQVTM and CDR2 ANQGSEA. V gave up 2 bases and J gave up 6 bases, with 10 bases separating them. This CDR3 spans 12 amino acids. This CDR3 is CSVELREDGYTF. CDR3 in DNA: TGCAGCGTTGAACTCAGGGAGGATGGCTACACCTTC.

The chain carries TRBV28 and TRBJ1-5; 7 bases match TRBD1. The CDR3 length is 16 residues. Germline assignment: CDR1 MDHEN and CDR2 SYDVKM. V gave up 6 bases and J gave up 9 bases; unmatched junction bases: 17. The CDR3 sequence: CASSNGQDVSRGPQHF. CDR3 nucleotides: TGTGCCAGCAGCAATGGACAGGATGTCTCAAGAGGGCCCCAGCATTTT. Full variable domain (missing parts from reference TRBV28 and TRBJ1-5): DVKVTQSSRYLVKRTGEKVFLECVQDMDHENMFWYRQDPGLGLRLIYFSYDVKMKEKGDIPEGYSVSREKKERFSLILESASTNQTSMYLCASSNGQDVSRGPQHFGDGTRLSIL.

The V call is TRBV6-4, the J call TRBJ2-3, with 7 positions matching TRBD2. This CDR3 region has 16 residues. The V and J ends lost 4 bases and 1 base, in that order; junction bases with no gene match: 8. Looked up from germline, CDR1 is MRHNA and CDR2 is SNTAGT. CDR3 sequence (DNA): TGTGCCAGCAGTGGCAAGAGCGGGGATGGCACAGATACGCAGTATTTT. This sequence encodes CASSGKSGDGTDTQYF.